This T cell receptor (beta chain) appears in the sequencing data of a study of spatial heterogeneity in lung cancer. Study at large: Within raw reads, each unique TCR and UMI combination appeared on average more than ten times.

Time point described: sample taken at primary tumor resection. Donation came from about 72 patients with untreated early-stage non-small cell lung cancer. Unsorted whole RNA of tumor, nontumor lung or frozen PBMC was sequenced. This clonotype was seen a handful of times. Trimming stripped 8 bases from V and 0 bases from J, with 14 bases between. Germline V lookup: CDR1 LNHDA, CDR2 SQIVND (reference sequence). The CDR3 covers 14 residues. TCRdb ran MiXCR on the 5' RACE reads and lists one entry per CDR3 protein. The sample has under 50,000 distinct CDR3 sequences, about 5.2% seen once. This receptor was identified in a female donor with early-stage non-small cell lung cancer. Sequenced material: PBMCs, taken at surgery. The chain combines TRBV19 with TRBJ2-7, with D perhaps TRBD1 or TRBD2 (7 bases each). CDR3 nucleotides: TGTGCCAGTGGGGGGGACAGAAGCTCCTACGAGCAGTACTTC. This encodes CASGGDRSSYEQYF.